Described below is a single TCR beta chain sequence and its context. Generated by immunoSEQ multiplex PCR, the TCRdb table keeps only in-frame clones and is missing some. This repertoire shows about 220,000 clones, roughly 80% found once; its top ten account for about 3.9%. The data derive from a study of blood T cell repertoires in COVID-19. This TCR was recovered from a woman in her 40s who had been exposed to COVID-19. The material sequenced was PBMCs or T cells enriched from blood (not recorded which).

CDR3: CASTQVAKNIQYF. CDR3 DNA: TGTGCCAGCACCCAGGTAGCCAAAAACATTCAGTACTTC. V is TRBV2 and J is TRBJ2-4, with D hard to call. This CDR3 has 13 residues. V gave up 7 bases and J gave up 0 bases, with 7 bases separating them. CDR1 and CDR2 (germline): SNHLY, FYNNEI.